These T cell receptor beta chains were read from a single sample in a study of Ad26.COV2.S vaccination and SARS-CoV-2 variants. Measured with immunoSEQ multiplex PCR; TCRdb has only the in-frame clones, and not every one. Among around 300,000 clones listed, about 85% were seen once. Sequencing was performed on peripheral blood, taken in a trial of Ad26.COV2.S vaccine versus placebo. These receptors all come from a person between 18 and 65 years old who received the Ad26.COV2.S COVID-19 vaccine or a placebo. The CDR3 runs from the conserved cysteine through the conserved F or W. Fields, in order: V gene, D gene, J gene, clone size, CDR3 protein, CDR3 DNA. The D gene is left open where the match is weak. A row's size may be missing; if present it is once, few, many or a size class.

TRBV4-1	TRBD2	TRBJ2-2	.	CASSQSRLLAGGRNTGELFF	TGCGCCAGCAGCCAATCAAGGTTACTAGCGGGGGGGCGGAACACCGGGGAGCTGTTTTTT
TRBV7-6	.	TRBJ2-7	.	CASSLALGGIVVDEQYF	TGTGCCAGCAGCTTAGCGTTGGGGGGTATTGTCGTGGACGAGCAGTACTTC
TRBV18	.	TRBJ2-3	.	CASSPPTISTDTQYF	TGTGCCAGCTCACCACCCACCATTAGCACAGATACGCAGTATTTT
TRBV2	.	TRBJ1-2	.	CASSATGQPIGYTF	TGTGCCAGCAGCGCCACGGGACAACCTATCGGCTACACCTTC
TRBV28	TRBD1	TRBJ1-2	.	CASSWGQGSGYTF	TGTGCCAGCAGTTGGGGACAGGGGTCGGGCTACACCTTC
TRBV19	.	TRBJ1-4	.	CASGSTNEKLFF	TGTGCCAGTGGATCAACTAATGAAAAACTGTTTTTT
TRBV7-9	TRBD1	TRBJ2-2	.	CASSTNSLTGGAYGELFF	TGTGCCAGCAGTACCAATAGCCTGACAGGGGGCGCGTACGGGGAGCTGTTTTTT
TRBV5-4	.	TRBJ2-3	.	CASSPGTSTDTQYF	TGTGCCAGCAGCCCCGGGACTAGCACAGATACGCAGTATTTT
TRBV29-1	TRBD1	TRBJ1-1	once	CSVYETGRWTEAFF	TGCAGCGTTTACGAGACAGGGCGGTGGACTGAAGCTTTCTTT
TRBV7-3	TRBD1	TRBJ2-2	.	CASRPGTGRTGELFF	TGTGCCAGCCGACCCGGGACAGGGAGGACCGGGGAGCTGTTTTTT
TRBV9	.	TRBJ1-6	.	CASSVGGNSPLHF	TGTGCCAGCAGCGTAGGGGGGAATTCACCCCTCCACTTT
TRBV5-1	.	TRBJ2-1	.	CASTAEYNEQFF	TGCGCCAGCACCGCTGAGTACAATGAGCAGTTCTTC
TRBV19	.	TRBJ2-1	.	CASSPRRGHLNDEQFF	TGTGCCAGTAGTCCACGGCGTGGACACCTGAACGATGAGCAGTTCTTC
TRBV21-1	.	TRBJ1-5	many	CASSNYTGQGFLPQHF	TGTGCCAGCAGCAATTATACAGGGCAGGGATTTCTGCCCCAGCATTTT
TRBV7-3	.	TRBJ2-5	.	CASSPQVHQETQYF	TGTGCCAGCAGCCCGCAGGTTCACCAAGAGACCCAGTACTTC
TRBV7-9	.	TRBJ1-3	once	CASSSLVGGNTIYF	TGTGCCAGCAGCTCCCTGGTCGGAGGAAACACCATATATTTT
TRBV5-1	.	TRBJ2-1	.	CASSLGGEYNEQFF	TGCGCCAGCAGCTTGGGGGGCGAATACAATGAGCAGTTCTTC
TRBV19	TRBD1	TRBJ1-2	.	CATTPGQAYGYTF	TGTGCCACCACCCCGGGACAGGCCTATGGCTACACCTTC
TRBV7-3	TRBD2	TRBJ2-7	.	CASSSPPGLAIDEQYF	TGTGCCAGCAGCTCCCCTCCGGGACTAGCGATCGACGAGCAGTACTTC
TRBV2	.	TRBJ1-1	.	CASSLSPRTGAFF	TGTGCCAGCAGTTTATCCCCGCGAACAGGTGCTTTCTTT
TRBV7-9	.	TRBJ2-2	few	CASSPLNTGELFF	TGTGCCAGCAGCCCTTTGAACACCGGGGAGCTGTTTTTT
TRBV30	.	TRBJ2-7	.	CAWTVGGHRSYEQYF	TGTGCCTGGACGGTTGGGGGGCACCGATCCTACGAGCAGTACTTC
TRBV28	.	TRBJ1-5	.	CASSFTHIRGRGNQPQHF	TGTGCCAGCAGTTTCACACATATCCGGGGAAGGGGCAATCAGCCCCAGCATTTT
TRBV29-1	TRBD1	TRBJ1-2	.	CSVGQGGGYTF	TGCAGCGTAGGACAGGGGGGTGGCTACACCTTC
TRBV11-3	.	TRBJ2-5	once	CASSLRGRETQYF	TGTGCCAGCAGCTTGAGGGGGAGAGAGACCCAGTACTTC
TRBV5-1	.	TRBJ1-2	.	CASSPGQGGGYTF	TGCGCCAGCAGCCCGGGCCAGGGAGGGGGCTACACCTTC
TRBV11-3	TRBD2	TRBJ2-1	.	CASSLTPGWTSGGANNEQFF	TGTGCCAGCAGCTTAACCCCCGGCTGGACTAGCGGGGGGGCCAACAATGAGCAGTTCTTC
TRBV9	TRBD2	TRBJ2-6	few	CASSVESGGIHGANVLTF	TGTGCCAGCAGCGTAGAATCGGGGGGAATCCATGGGGCCAACGTCCTGACTTTC
TRBV11-2	.	TRBJ1-2	.	CASSSQTGPFDYTF	TGTGCCAGCAGCTCTCAGACAGGACCCTTCGACTACACCTTC
TRBV2	.	TRBJ1-2	.	CASTLTVGVGSYGYTF	TGTGCCAGCACCCTAACGGTAGGAGTTGGTAGCTATGGCTACACCTTC
TRBV28	.	TRBJ1-1	.	CASSFWRTRTAEAFF	TGTGCCAGCAGTTTCTGGCGAACCAGGACAGCTGAAGCTTTCTTT
TRBV18	TRBD1	TRBJ1-1	.	CASSPRTGGTEAFF	TGTGCCAGCTCGCCTCGGACAGGGGGCACTGAAGCTTTCTTT
TRBV7-2	.	TRBJ1-3	.	CASSLSRGGSSGNTIYF	TGTGCCAGCAGCCTTTCTAGAGGAGGGTCCTCTGGAAACACCATATATTTT
TRBV9	.	TRBJ1-1	.	CASSYFTDTEAFF	TGTGCCAGCAGCTACTTCACTGACACTGAAGCTTTCTTT
TRBV6-2/TRBV6-3	.	TRBJ2-3	once	CASSPAIATDTQYF	TGTGCCAGCAGTCCCGCCATTGCCACAGATACGCAGTATTTT
TRBV27	TRBD1	TRBJ1-4	.	CASSIHRGLNEKLFF	TGTGCCAGCAGTATTCACAGGGGCTTAAATGAAAAACTGTTTTTT
TRBV7-9	.	TRBJ1-3	.	CASSYRENQGNTIYF	TGTGCCAGCAGCTACCGAGAAAATCAGGGAAACACCATATATTTT
TRBV18	.	TRBJ1-2	.	CASSPQPVLSPNYGYTF	TGTGCCAGCTCACCACAGCCAGTCCTATCTCCTAACTATGGCTACACCTTC
TRBV30	.	TRBJ1-5	.	CAWNEGRGNQPQHF	TGTGCCTGGAACGAAGGTCGAGGGAATCAGCCCCAGCATTTT
TRBV9	.	TRBJ1-2	.	CASSEREYDYGYTF	TGTGCCAGCAGCGAGAGGGAGTACGACTATGGCTACACCTTC
TRBV28	.	TRBJ1-4	once	CASSLPGGSNEKLFF	TGTGCCAGCAGTTTACCGGGGGGGAGTAATGAAAAACTGTTTTTT
TRBV7-2	.	TRBJ2-2	.	CASSLGQAKGGELFF	TGTGCCAGCAGCTTAGGACAAGCCAAAGGAGGGGAGCTGTTTTTT